The clone carrying this T cell receptor beta chain has more than one count but fewer than ten. This specimen comes from a study of blood T cell repertoires in COVID-19. Study information: Some COVID-19 samples were acute and others convalescent; all came from the United States, Italy and Spain. PBMCs, B-cell-depleted T cells, or T cells provided the cDNA or gDNA that made up the material.

Germline lookup yields CDR1 KGHSH and CDR2 LQKENI. This CDR3 comprises 15 residues. Trimming left V 1 base short and J 0 bases short, with 6 bases between. Per the study methods: Amplification of reference gene primers was used by the study to estimate nucleated cell counts. Sequencing used immunoSEQ multiplex PCR; TCRdb keeps in-frame clones, though not all of them. V, J and clone size derive from that table, while D and trimming were established from the DNA sequence. Among roughly 140,000 clones listed, approximately 84% were seen once. Sequencing input: peripheral blood. This TCR was recovered from a woman older than 75 in a cohort sampled during active or convalescent COVID-19. This chain joins TRBV18 and TRBJ1-4, with no clear D. The CDR3 loop reads CASSPLPATNEKLFF. The CDR3 DNA is TGTGCCAGCTCACCACTCCCAGCAACTAATGAAAAACTGTTTTTT.